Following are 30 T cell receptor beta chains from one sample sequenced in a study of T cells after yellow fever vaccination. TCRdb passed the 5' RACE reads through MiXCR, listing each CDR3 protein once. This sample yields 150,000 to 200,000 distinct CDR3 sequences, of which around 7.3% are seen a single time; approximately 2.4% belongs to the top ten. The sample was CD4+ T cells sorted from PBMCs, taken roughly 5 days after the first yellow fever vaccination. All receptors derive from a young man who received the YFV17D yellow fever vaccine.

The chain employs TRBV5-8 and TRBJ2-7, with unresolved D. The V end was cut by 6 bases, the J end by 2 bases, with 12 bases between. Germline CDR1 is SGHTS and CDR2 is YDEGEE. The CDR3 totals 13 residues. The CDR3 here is CASTRIAPYEQYV. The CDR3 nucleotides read TGTGCCAGCACGAGGATAGCTCCCTACGAGCAGTACGTC.

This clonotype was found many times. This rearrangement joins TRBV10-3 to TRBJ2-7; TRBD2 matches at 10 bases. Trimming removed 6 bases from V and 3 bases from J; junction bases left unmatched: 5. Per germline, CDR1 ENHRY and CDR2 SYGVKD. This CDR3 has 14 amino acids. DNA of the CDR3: TGTGCCATCAGGGATAGCGGGGGGAACTACGAGCAGTACTTC. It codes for CAIRDSGGNYEQYF.

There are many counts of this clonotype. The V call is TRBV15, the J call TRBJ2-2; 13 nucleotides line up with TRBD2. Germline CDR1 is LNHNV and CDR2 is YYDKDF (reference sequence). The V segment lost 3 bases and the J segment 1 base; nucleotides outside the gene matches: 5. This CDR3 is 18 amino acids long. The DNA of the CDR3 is TGTGCCACCAGCAGGGGACTAGCGGGGAACATGAACACCGGGGAGCTGTTTTTT. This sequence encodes CATSRGLAGNMNTGELFF.

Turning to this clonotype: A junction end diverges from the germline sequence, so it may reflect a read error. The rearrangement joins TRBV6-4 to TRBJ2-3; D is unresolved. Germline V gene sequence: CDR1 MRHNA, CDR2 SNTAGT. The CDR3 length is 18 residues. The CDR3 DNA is TGTACCAGCAGTTATTTTCCCCTCGCAGCCGCGTCCGCAGATACGCAGTATTTT. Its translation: CTSSYFPLAAASADTQYF.

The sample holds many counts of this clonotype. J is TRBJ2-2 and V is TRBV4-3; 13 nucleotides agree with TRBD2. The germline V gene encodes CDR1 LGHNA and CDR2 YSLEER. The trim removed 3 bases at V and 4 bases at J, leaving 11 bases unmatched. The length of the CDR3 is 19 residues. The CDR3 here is CASSHITGLAGIITGELFF. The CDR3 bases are TGCGCCAGCAGCCACATCACGGGACTAGCGGGGATTATCACCGGGGAGCTGTTTTTT.

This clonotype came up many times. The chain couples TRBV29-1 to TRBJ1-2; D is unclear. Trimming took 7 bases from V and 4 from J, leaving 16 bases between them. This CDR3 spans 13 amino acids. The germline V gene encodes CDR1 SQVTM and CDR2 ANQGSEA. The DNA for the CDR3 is TGCAGCGGAGAACGGGGTGCTGGCTATGGCTACACCTTC. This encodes CSGERGAGYGYTF.

This CDR3 is CASSLGARTEAFF. The CDR3 region has the DNA TGTGCCAGCAGCTTAGGGGCGCGCACTGAAGCTTTCTTT. The chain has TRBV5-5 and TRBJ1-1; D is possibly TRBD1 (5 bases). Trimming removed 2 bases from V and 4 bases from J, with 9 bases in between. The CDR3 is 13 residues long. Looked up from germline, CDR1 is SGHKS and CDR2 is YYEKEE (reference sequence).

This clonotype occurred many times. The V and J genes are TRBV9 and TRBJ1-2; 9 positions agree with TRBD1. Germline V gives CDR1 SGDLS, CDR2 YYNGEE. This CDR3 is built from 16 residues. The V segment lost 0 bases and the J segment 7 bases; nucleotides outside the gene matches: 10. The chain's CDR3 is CASSVAQTGTGSGYTF. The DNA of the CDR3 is TGTGCCAGCAGCGTAGCTCAAACGGGGACAGGGTCTGGCTACACCTTC.

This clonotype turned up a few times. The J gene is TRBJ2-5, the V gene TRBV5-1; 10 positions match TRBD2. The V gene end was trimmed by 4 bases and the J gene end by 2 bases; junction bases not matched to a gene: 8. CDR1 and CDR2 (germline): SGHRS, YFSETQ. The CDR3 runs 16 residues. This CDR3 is CASSPQIAGGQETQYF. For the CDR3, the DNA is TGCGCCAGCAGCCCCCAGATAGCGGGGGGACAAGAGACCCAGTACTTC.

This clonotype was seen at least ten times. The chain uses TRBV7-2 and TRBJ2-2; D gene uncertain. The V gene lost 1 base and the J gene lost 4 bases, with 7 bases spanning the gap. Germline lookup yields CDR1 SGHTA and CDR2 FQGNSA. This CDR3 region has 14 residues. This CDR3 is CASSLEHTTGELFF. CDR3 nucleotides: TGTGCCAGCAGCTTAGAGCACACCACCGGGGAGCTGTTTTTT.

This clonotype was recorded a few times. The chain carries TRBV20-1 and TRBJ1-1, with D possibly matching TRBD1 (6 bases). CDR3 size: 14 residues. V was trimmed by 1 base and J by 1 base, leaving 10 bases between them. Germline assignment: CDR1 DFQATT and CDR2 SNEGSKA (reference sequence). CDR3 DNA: TGCAGTGCTAGAGGCAGGGGAGGGAACACTGAAGCTTTCTTT. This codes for CSARGRGGNTEAFF.

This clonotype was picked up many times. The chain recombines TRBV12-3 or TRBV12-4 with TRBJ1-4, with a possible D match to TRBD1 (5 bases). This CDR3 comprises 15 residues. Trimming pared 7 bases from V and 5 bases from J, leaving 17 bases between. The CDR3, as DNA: TGTGCCAGCACCAGGGTGGGGGGGGAAAATGAAAAACTGTTTTTT. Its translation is CASTRVGGENEKLFF.

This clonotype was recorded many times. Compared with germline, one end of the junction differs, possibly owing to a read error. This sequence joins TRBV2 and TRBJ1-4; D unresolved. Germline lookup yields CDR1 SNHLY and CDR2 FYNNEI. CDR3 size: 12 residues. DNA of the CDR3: TGTGCCAGCAGTCCCTTGGAGACGGGTGTCCATTTT. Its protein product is CASSPLETGVHF.

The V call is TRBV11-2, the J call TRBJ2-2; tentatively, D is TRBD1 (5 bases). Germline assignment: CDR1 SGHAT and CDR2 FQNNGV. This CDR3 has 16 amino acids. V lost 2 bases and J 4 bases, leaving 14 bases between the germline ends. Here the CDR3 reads CASSLPSRTTTGELFF. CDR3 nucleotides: TGTGCCAGCAGCTTACCGTCCAGGACAACCACCGGGGAGCTGTTTTTT.

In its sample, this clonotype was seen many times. In nucleotides, the CDR3 is TGTGCCAGCAGCCGTCTAGCGGGGGACGGCTCCTACGAGCAGTACTTC. Its translation: CASSRLAGDGSYEQYF. The chain carries TRBV4-2 and TRBJ2-7; the match to TRBD2 covers 10 bases. This CDR3 has 16 residues. Germline V gene sequence: CDR1 LGHNA, CDR2 YNFKEQ. The V gene end was trimmed by 4 bases and the J gene end by 0 bases; junction bases not matched to a gene: 6.

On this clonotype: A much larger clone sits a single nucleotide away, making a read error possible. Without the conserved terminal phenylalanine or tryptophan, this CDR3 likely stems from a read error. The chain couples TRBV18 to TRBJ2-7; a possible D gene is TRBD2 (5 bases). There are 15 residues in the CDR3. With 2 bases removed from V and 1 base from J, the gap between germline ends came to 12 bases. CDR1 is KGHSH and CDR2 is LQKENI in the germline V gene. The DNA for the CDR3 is TGTGCCAGCTCACCAGGACTGGACCGTTCCTACGAGCAGTACCTC. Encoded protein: CASSPGLDRSYEQYL.

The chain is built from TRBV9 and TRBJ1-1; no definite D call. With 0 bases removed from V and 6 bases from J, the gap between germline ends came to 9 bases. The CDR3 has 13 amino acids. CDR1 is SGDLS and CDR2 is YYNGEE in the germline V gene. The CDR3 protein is CASSVVNEAEAFF. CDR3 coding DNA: TGTGCCAGCAGCGTAGTAAACGAGGCTGAAGCTTTCTTT.

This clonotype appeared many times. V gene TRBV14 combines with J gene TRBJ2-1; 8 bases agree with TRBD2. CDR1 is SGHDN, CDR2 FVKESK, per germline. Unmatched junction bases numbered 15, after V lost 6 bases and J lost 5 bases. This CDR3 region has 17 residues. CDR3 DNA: TGTGCCAGCAGTTACATCACGGGGGGGCGATACAACAATGAGCAGTTCTTC. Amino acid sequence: CASSYITGGRYNNEQFF.

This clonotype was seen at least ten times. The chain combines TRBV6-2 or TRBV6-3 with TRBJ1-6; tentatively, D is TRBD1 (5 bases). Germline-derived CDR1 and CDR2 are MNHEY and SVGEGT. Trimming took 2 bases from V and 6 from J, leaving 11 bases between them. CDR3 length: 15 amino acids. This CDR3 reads CASSYPTATNSPLHF. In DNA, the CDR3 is TGTGCCAGCAGTTACCCGACAGCGACTAATTCACCCCTCCACTTT.

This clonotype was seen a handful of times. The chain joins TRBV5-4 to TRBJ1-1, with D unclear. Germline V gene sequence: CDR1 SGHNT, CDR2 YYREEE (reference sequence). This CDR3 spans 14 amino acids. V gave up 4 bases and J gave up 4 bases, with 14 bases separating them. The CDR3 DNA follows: TGTGCCAGCAGCCCCGGGTGGGTCGGCACTGAAGCTTTCTTT. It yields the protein CASSPGWVGTEAFF.

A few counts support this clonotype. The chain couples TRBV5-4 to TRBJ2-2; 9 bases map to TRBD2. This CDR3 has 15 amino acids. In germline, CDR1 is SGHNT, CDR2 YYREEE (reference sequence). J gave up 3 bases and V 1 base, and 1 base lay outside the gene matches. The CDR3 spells CASSLSSGDTGELFF. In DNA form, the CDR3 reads TGTGCCAGCAGCTTGTCTAGCGGGGACACCGGGGAGCTGTTTTTT.

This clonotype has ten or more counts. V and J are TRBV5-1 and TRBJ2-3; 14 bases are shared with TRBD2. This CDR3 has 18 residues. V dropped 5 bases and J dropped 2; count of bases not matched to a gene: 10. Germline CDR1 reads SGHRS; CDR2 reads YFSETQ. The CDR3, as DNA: TGCGCCAGCAGATCAGGACTAGCGGGGGGCCGTTCCACAGATACGCAGTATTTT. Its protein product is CASRSGLAGGRSTDTQYF. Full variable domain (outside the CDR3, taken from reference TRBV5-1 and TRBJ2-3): KAGVTQTPRYLIKTRGQQVTLSCSPISGHRSVSWYQQTPGQGLQFLFEYFSETQRNKGNFPGRFSGRQFSNSRSEMNVSTLELGDSALYLCASRSGLAGGRSTDTQYFGPGTRLTVL.

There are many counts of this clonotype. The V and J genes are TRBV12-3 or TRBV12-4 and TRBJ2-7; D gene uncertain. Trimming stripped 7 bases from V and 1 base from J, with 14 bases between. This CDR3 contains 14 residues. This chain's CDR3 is CASTNQEGSYEQYF. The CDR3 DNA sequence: TGTGCCAGCACCAACCAGGAAGGATCCTACGAGCAGTACTTC.

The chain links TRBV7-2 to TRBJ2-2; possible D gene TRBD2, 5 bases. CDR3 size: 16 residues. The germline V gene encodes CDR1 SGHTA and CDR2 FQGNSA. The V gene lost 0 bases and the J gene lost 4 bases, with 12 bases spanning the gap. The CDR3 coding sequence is TGTGCCAGCAGCTTAGCGCCCGGGGTACCCACCGGGGAGCTGTTTTTT. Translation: CASSLAPGVPTGELFF.

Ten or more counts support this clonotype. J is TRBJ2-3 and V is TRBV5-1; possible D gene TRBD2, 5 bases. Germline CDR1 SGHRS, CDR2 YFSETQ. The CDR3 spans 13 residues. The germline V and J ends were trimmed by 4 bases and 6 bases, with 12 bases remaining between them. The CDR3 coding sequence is TGCGCCAGCAGCCTCTCACTAGGGGATACGCAGTATTTT. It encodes CASSLSLGDTQYF.

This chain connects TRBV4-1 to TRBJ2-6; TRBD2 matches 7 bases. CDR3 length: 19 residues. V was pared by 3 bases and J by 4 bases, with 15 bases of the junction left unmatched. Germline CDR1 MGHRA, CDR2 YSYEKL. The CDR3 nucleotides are TGCGCCAGCAGCCATACTCCGGGACTACCCTCTTGGGGGGCCAACGTCCTGACTTTC. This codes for CASSHTPGLPSWGANVLTF.

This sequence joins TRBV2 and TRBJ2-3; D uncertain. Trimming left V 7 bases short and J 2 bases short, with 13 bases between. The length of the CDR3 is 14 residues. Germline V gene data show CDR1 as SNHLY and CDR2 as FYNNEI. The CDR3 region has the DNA TGTGCCAGCAAGGTCGGAGCGATCACAGATACGCAGTATTTT. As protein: CASKVGAITDTQYF.

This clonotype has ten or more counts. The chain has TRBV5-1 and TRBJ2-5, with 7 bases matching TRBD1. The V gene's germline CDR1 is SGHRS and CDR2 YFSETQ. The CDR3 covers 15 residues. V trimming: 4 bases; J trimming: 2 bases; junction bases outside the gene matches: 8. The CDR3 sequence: CASSPVPGQQETQYF. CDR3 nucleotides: TGCGCCAGCAGCCCTGTCCCGGGACAGCAAGAGACCCAGTACTTC.

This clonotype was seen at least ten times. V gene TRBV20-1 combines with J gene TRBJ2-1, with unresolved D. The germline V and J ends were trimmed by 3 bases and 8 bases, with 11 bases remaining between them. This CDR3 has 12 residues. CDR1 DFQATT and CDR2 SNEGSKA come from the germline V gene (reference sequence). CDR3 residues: CSARVPHDEQFF. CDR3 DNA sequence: TGCAGTGCTAGGGTTCCCCATGATGAGCAGTTCTTC.

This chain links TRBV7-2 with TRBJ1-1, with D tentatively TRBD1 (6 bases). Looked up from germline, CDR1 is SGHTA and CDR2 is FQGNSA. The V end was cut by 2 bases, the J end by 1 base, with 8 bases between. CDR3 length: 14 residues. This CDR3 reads CASSLWGQNTEAFF. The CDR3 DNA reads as TGTGCCAGCAGCTTATGGGGACAGAACACTGAAGCTTTCTTT.